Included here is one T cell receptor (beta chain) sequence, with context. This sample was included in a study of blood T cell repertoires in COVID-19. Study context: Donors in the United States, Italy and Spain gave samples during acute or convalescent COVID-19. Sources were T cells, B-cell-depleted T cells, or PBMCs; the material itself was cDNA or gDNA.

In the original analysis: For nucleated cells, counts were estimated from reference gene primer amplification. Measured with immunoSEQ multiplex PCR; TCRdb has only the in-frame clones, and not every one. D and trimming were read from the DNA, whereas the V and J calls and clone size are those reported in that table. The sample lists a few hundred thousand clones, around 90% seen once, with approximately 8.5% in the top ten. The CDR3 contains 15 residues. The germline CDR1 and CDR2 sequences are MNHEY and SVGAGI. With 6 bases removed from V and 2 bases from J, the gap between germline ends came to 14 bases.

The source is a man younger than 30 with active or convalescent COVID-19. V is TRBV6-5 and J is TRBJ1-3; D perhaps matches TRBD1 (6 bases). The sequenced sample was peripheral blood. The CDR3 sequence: CASSRDRLPGNTIYF. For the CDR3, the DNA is TGTGCCAGCAGCCGAGACAGGCTACCTGGAAACACCATATATTTT.